The present TCR beta chain was sequenced within a study of T cells in Graves' hyperthyroidism and ophthalmopathy. Amplification of TCR beta CDR3 regions was performed using RNA transcripts as template. The TCR CDR3 was amplified in a first-round RT-PCR using the HTBI primer set. In TCRdb, the multiplex PCR reads were re-called with MiXCR into one record per CDR3 protein. Among fewer than 750,000 distinct CDR3 sequences listed, about 14% were seen once. Ophthalmopathy cases scored 3 or more on the Clinical Activity Score and 4 or more on NOSPECS grade, with duration below 3 months. This clonotype was seen repeatedly, ten times or more. Germline CDR1 reads MDHEN; CDR2 reads SYDVKM. This CDR3 region has 14 residues. V shed 5 bases and J shed 4 bases, with 14 bases lying between them.

The genes are TRBV28 and TRBJ1-2; D gene ambiguous. Sequencing was carried out using blood. The sequence came from a woman aged 45-59 years with Graves' ophthalmopathy. The CDR3: CASSRGIQAYGYTF. CDR3 DNA: TGTGCCAGCAGTCGCGGAATCCAAGCCTATGGCTACACCTTC.